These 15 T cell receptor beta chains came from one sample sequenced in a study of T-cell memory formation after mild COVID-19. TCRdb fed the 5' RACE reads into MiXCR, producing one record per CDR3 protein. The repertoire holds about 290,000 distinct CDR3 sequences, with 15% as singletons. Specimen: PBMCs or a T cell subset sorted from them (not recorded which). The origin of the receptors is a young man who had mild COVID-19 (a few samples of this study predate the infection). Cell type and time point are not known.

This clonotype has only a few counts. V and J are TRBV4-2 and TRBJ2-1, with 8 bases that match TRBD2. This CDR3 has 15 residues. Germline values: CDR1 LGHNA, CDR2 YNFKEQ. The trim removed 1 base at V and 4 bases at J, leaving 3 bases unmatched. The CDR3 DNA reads TGTGCCAGCAGCCAAGGTTCTAGCGGGTACAATGAGCAGTTCTTC. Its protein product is CASSQGSSGYNEQFF.

This chain's CDR3 is CASSVGLRRDSPLHF. The CDR3 DNA sequence: TGTGCCAGCAGCGTAGGTCTGAGGAGAGATTCACCCCTCCACTTT. V usage is TRBV9 and J usage is TRBJ1-6; D ambiguous. Deletions cut 0 bases from V and 8 bases from J, with 12 bases between. Germline V gives CDR1 SGDLS, CDR2 YYNGEE. CDR3 size: 15 residues.

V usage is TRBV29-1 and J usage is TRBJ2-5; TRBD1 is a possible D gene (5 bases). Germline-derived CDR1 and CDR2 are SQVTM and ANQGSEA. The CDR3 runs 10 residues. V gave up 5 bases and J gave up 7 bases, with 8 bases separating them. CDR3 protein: CSVPQGTQYF. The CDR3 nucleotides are TGCAGCGTTCCCCAGGGGACCCAGTACTTC. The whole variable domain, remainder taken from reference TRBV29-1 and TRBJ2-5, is SAVISQKPSRDICQRGTSLTIQCQVDSQVTMMFWYRQQPGQSLTLIATANQGSEATYESGFVIDKFPISRPNLTFSTLTVSNMSPEDSSIYLCSVPQGTQYFGPGTRLLVL.

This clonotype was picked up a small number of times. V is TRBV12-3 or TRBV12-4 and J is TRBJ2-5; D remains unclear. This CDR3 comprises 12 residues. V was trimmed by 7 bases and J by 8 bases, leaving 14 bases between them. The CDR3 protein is CASTRGRGTQYF. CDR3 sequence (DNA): TGTGCCAGCACCAGAGGCCGTGGCACCCAGTACTTC.

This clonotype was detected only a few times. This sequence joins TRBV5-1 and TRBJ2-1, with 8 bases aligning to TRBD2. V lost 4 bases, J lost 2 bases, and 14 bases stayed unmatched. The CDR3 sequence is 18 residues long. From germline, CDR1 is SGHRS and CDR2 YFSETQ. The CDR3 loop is CASSLRGRREAAYNEQFF. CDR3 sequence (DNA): TGCGCCAGCAGCCTTCGGGGACGGCGGGAGGCGGCCTACAATGAGCAGTTCTTC.

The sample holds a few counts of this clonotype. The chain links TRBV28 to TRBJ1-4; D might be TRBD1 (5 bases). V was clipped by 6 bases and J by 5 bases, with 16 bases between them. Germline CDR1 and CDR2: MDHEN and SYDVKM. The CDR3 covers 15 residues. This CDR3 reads CASSRLSGANEKLFF. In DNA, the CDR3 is TGTGCCAGCAGCCGCCTTTCCGGGGCGAATGAAAAACTGTTTTTT.

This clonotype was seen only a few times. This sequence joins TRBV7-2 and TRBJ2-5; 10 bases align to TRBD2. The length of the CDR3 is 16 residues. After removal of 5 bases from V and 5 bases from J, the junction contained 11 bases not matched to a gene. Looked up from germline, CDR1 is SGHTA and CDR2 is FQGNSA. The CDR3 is CASSVPPAGGQETQYF. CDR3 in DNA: TGTGCCAGCAGCGTCCCCCCAGCGGGGGGGCAGGAGACCCAGTACTTC.

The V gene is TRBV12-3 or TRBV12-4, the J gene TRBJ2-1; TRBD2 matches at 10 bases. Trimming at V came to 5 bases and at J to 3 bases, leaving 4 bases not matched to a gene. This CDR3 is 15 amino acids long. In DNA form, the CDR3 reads TGTGCCAGCAGTCTTAGCGGGGGGTACTACAATGAGCAGTTCTTC. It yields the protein CASSLSGGYYNEQFF.

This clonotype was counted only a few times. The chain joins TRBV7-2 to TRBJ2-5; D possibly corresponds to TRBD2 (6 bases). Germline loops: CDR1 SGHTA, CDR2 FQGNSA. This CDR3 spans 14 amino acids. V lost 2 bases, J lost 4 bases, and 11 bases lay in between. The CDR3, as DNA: TGTGCCAGCAGCTTACGAAGACTAGTAGAGACCCAGTACTTC. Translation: CASSLRRLVETQYF. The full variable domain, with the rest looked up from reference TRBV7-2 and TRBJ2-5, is GAGVSQSPSNKVTEKGKDVELRCDPISGHTALYWYRQSLGQGLEFLIYFQGNSAPDKSGLPSDRFSAERTGGSVSTLTIQRTQQEDSAVYLCASSLRRLVETQYFGPGTRLLVL.

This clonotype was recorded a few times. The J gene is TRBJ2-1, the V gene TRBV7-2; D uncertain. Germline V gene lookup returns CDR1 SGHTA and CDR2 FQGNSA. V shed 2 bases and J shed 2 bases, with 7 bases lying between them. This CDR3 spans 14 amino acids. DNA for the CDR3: TGTGCCAGCAGCTTAAACGCAGCCTACAATGAGCAGTTCTTC. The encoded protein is CASSLNAAYNEQFF.

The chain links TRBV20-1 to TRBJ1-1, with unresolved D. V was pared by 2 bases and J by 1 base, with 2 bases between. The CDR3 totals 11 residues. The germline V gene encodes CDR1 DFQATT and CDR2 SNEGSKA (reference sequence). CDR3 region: CSARQNTEAFF. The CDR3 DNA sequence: TGCAGTGCTAGACAGAACACTGAAGCTTTCTTT.

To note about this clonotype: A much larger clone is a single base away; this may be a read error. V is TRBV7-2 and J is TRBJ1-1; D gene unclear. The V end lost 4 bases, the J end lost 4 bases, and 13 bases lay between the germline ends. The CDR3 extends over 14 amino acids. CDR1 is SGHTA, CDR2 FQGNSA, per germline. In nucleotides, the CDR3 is TGTGCCAGCAGCTACCTTGGGAGGTCCACTGAAGCTTTCTTT. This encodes CASSYLGRSTEAFF.

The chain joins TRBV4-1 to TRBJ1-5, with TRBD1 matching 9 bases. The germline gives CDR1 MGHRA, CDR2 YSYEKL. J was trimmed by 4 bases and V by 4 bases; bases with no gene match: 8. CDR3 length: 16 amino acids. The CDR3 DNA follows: TGCGCCAGCAGCCGGATACAGGGGGCGGGGAATCAGCCCCAGCATTTT. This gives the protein CASSRIQGAGNQPQHF.

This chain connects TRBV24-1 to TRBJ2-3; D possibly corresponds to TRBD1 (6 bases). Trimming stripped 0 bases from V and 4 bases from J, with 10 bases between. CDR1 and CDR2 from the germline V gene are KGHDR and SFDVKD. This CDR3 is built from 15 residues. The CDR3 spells CATSDLGTTPDTQYF. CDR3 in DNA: TGTGCCACCAGTGATTTGGGGACAACCCCAGATACGCAGTATTTT.

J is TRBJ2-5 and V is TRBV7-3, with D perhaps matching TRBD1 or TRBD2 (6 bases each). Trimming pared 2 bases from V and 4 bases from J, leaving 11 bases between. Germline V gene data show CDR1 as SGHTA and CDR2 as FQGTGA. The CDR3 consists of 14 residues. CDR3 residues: CASSLQGGGETQYF. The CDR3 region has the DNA TGTGCCAGCAGCTTACAAGGGGGAGGAGAGACCCAGTACTTC.